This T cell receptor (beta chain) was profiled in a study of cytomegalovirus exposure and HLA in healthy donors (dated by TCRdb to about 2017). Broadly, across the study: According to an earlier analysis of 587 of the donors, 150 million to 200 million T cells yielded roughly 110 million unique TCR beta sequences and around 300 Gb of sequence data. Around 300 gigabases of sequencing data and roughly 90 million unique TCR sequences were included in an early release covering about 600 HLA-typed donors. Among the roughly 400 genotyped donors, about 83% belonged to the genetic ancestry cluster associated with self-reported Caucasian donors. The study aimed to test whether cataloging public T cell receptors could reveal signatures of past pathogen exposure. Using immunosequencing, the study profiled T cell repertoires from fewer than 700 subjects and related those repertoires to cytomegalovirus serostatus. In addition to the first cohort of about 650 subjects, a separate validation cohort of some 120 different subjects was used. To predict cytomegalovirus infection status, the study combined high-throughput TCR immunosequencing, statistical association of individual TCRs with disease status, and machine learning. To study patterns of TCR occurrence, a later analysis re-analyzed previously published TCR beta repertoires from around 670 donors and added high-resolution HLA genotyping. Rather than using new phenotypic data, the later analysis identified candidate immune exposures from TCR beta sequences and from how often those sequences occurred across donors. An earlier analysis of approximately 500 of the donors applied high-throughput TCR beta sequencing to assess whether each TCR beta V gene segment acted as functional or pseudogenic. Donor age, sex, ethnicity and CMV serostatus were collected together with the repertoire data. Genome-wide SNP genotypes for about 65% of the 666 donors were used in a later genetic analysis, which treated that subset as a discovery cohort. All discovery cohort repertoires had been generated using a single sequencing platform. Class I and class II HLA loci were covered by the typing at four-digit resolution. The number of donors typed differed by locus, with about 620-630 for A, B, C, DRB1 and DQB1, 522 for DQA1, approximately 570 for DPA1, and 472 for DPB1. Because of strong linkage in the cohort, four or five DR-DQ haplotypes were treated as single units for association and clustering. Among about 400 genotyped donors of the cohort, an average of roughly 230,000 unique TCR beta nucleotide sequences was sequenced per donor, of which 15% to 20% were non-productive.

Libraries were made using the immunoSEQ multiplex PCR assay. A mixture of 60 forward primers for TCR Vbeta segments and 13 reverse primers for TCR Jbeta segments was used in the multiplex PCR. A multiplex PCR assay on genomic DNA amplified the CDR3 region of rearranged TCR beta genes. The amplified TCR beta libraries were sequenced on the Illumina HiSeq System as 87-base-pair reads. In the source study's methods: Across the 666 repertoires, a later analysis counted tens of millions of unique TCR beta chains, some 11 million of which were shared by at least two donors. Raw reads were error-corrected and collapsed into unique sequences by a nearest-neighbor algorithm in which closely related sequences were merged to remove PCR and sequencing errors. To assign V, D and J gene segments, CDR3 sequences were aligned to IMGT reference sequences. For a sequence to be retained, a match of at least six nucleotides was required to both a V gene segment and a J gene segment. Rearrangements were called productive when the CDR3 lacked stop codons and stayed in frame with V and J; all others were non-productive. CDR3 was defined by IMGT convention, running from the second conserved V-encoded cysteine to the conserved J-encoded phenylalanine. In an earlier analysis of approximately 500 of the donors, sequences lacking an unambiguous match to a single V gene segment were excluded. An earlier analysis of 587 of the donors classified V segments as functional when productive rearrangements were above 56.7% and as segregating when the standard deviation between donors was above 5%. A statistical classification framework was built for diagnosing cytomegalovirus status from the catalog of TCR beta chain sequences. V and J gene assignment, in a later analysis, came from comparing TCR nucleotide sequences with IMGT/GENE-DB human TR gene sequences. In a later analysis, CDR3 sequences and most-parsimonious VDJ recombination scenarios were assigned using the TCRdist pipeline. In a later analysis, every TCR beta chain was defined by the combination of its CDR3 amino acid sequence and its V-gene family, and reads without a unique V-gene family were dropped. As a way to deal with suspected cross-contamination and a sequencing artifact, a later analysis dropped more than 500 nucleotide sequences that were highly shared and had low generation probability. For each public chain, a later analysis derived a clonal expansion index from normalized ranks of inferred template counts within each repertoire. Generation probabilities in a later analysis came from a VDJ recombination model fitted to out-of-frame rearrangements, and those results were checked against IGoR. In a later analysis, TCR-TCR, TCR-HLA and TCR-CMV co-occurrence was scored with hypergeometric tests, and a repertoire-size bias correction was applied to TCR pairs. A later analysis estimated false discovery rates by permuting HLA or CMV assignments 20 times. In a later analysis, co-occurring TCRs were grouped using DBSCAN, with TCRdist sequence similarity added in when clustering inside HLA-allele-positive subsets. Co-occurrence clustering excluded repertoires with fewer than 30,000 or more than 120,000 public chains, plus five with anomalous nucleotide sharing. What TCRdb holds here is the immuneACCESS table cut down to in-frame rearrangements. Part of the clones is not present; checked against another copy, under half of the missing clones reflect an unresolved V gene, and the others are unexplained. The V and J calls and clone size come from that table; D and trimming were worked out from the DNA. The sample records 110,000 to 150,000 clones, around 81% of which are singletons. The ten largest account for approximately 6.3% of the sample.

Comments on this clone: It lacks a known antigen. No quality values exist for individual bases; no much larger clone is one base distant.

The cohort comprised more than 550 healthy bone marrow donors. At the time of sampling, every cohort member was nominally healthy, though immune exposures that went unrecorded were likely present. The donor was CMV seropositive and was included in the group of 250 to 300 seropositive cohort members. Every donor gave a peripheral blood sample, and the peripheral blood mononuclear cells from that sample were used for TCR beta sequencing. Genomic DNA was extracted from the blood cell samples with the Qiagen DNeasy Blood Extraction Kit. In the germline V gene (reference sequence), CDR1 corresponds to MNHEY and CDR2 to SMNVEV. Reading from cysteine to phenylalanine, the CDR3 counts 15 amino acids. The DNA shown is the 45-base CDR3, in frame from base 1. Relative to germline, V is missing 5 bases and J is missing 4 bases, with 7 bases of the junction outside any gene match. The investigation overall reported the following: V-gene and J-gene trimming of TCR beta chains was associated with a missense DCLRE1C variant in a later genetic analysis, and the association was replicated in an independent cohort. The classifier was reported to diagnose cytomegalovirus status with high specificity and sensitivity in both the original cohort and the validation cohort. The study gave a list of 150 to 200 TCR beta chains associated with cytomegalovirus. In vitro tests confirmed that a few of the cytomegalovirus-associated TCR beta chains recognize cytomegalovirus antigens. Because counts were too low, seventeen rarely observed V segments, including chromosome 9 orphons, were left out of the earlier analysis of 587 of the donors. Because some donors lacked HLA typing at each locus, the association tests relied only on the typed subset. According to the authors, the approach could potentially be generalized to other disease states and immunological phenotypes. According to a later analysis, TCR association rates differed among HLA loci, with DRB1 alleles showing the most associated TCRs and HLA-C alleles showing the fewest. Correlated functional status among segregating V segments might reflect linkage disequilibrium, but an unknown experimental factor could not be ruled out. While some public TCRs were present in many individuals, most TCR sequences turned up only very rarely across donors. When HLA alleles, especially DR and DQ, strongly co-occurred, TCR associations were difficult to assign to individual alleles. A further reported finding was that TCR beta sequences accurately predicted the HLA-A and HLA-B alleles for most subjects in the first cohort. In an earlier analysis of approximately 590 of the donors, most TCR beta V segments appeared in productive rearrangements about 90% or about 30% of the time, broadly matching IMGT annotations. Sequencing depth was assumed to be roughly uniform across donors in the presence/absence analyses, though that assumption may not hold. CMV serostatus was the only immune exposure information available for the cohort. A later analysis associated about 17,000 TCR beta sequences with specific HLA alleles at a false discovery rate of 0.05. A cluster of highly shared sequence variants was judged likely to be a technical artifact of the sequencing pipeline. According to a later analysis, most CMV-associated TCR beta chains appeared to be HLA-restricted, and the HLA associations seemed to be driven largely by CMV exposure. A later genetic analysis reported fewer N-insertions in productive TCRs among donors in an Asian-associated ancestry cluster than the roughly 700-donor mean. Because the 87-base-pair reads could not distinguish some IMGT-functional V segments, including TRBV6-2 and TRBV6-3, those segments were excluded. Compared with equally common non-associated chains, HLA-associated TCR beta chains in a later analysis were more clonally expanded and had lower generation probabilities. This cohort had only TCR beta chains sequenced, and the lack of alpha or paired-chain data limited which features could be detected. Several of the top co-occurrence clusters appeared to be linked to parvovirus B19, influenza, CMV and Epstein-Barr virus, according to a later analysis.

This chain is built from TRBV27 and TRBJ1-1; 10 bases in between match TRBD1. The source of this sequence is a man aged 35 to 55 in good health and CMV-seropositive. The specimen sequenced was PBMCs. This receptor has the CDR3 CASSLRTGGGTEAFF. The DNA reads TGTGCCAGCAGTCTACGGACAGGGGGAGGCACTGAAGCTTTCTTT.